This TCR beta chain was profiled in a study of PD-L1 blockade in urothelial cancer. Overall study: Most of the roughly 30 patients were men whose urothelial cancer was bladder-origin. Blood drawn 3 weeks (second dose) and 6 weeks after treatment start was analyzed.

The length of the CDR3 is 14 residues. The V end lost 1 base, the J end lost 3 bases, and 9 bases lay between the germline ends. Looked up from germline, CDR1 is SEHNR and CDR2 is FQNEAQ (reference sequence). Spiked synthetic TCR analogs estimated absolute template abundance per PCR. Sequencing was performed with immunoSEQ multiplex PCR; in TCRdb, only in-frame clones are kept and a portion is missing. The sample has 35,000 to 45,000 clones, around 82% seen once. Indicated time point: peripheral blood 6 weeks after treatment start. The V gene is TRBV7-9, the J gene TRBJ2-5, with no clear D. The TCR sequence derives from a man aged 55 to 70 with urothelial cancer. Here the sequenced sample was PBMCs, taken around atezolizumab (anti-PD-L1) treatment. The DNA of the CDR3 is TGTGCCAGCAGCTTAGGAGAAGCTGAAGAGACCCAGTACTTC. Its protein product is CASSLGEAEETQYF.